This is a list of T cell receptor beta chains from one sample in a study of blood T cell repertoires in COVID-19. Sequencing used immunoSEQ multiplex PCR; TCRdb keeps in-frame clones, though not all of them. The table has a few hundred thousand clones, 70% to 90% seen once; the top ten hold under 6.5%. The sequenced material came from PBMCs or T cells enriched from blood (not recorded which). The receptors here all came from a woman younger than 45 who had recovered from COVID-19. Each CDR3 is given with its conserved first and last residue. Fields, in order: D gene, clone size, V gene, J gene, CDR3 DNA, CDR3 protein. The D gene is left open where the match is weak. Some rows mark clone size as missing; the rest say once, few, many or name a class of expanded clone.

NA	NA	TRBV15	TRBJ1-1	TGTGCCACCAGCAGAGATGCTGTCGGGGCTGAAGCTTTCTTT	CATSRDAVGAEAFF
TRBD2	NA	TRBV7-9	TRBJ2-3	TGTGCCAGCAGCCCGAGGGGAGGGGTGGCAGATACGCAGTATTTT	CASSPRGGVADTQYF
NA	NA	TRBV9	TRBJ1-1	TGTGCCAGCAGCCCCGGGTCGTCGGTGAGAACTGAAGCTTTCTTT	CASSPGSSVRTEAFF
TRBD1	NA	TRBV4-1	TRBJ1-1	TGCGCCAGCAGCCAGCATGGGACAGCTACAAACACTGAAGCTTTCTTT	CASSQHGTATNTEAFF
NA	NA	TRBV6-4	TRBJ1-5	TGTGCCAGCAGCAGGGAGGCGAGTCAGCCCCAGCATTTT	CASSREASQPQHF
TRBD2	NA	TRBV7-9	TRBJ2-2	TGTGCCAGCAGCCCGCCGCGGGGGGCAGGAGAAACCGGGGAGCTGTTTTTT	CASSPPRGAGETGELFF
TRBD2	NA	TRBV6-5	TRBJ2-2	TGTGCCAGCAGTAGCGGGGGAGTGAACACCGGGGAGCTGTTTTTT	CASSSGGVNTGELFF
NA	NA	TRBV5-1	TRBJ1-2	TGCGCCAGCAGCTTGGGACAGCCCACCTATGGCTACACCTTC	CASSLGQPTYGYTF
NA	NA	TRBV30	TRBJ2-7	TGTGCCTCTAACGGTAGGGGCCACTACGAGCAGTACTTC	CASNGRGHYEQYF
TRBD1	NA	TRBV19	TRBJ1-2	TGTGCCAGTAGTATTCTAGGACAGGGCGGAAATTGGTATGGCTACACCTTC	CASSILGQGGNWYGYTF
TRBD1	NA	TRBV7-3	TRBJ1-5	TGTGCCAGCTTGAACACACAGGGGCTCGTTCAGCCCCAGCATTTT	CASLNTQGLVQPQHF
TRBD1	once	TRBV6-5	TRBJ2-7	TGTGCCAGCAACAGACAGGGGGCCACCTACGAGCAGTACTTC	CASNRQGATYEQYF
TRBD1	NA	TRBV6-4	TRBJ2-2	TGTGCCAGCAGTGCCACGACAGGGGGAACCGGGGAGCTGTTTTTT	CASSATTGGTGELFF
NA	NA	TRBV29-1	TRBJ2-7	TGCAGCGTTGGTCTACAGGGGAGGTCCTACGAGCAGTACTTC	CSVGLQGRSYEQYF
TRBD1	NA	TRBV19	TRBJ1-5	TGTGCCAGTTTGACAGGGGGCGATAGCAATCAGCCCCAGCATTTT	CASLTGGDSNQPQHF
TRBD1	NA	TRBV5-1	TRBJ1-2	TGCGCCAGCAGCTTGGCGGGACAGGGTAATTATGGCTACACCTTC	CASSLAGQGNYGYTF
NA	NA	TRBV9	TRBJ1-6	TGTGCCAGCAGCGTAGTAGGAGGGGCCCTCCACTTT	CASSVVGGALHF
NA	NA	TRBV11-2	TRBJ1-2	TGTGCCAGCAGCTCTTATAGCGTTAACTATGGCTACACCTTC	CASSSYSVNYGYTF
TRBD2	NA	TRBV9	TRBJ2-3	TGTGCCAGCAGCGTAGAGAGCGGGGGACCCACAGATACGCAGTATTTT	CASSVESGGPTDTQYF
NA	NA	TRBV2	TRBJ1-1	TGTGCCAGCAGCCCTACAGGAAGTTTAACGTTGGCTTTCTTT	CASSPTGSLTLAFF
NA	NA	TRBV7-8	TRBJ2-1	TGTGCCAGCAGCTTACAGATCAACAATGAGCAGTTCTTC	CASSLQINNEQFF
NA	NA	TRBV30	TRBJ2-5	TGTGCCTGGACGCGGGCGGGGGCTACCTTGGTAGAGACCCAGTACTTC	CAWTRAGATLVETQYF
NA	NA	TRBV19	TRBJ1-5	TGTGCCAGTAGTACCTACCCGATCCAGCCCCAGCATTTT	CASSTYPIQPQHF
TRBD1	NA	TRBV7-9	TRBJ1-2	TGTGCCAGCAGCTTTGTCGCCCGGGACAGGGGGAAACTTCATGGCTACACCTTC	CASSFVARDRGKLHGYTF
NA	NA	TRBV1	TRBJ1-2	TGCACCAGCAGCCAAGATCAGGGACAAGCTAACTATGGCTACACCTTC	CTSSQDQGQANYGYTF
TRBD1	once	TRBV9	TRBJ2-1	TGTGCCAGCAACACTCCCGGGACAGGGCGCAATGAGCAGTTCTTC	CASNTPGTGRNEQFF
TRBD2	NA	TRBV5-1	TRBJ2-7	TGCGCCAGCAGCAGCGGGGGGGCTCGGGAGCAGTACTTC	CASSSGGAREQYF
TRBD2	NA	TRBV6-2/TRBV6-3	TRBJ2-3	TGTGCCAGCAGCCTAGCGGGGGATAGGAGCACAGATACGCAGTATTTT	CASSLAGDRSTDTQYF
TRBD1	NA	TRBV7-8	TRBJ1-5	TGTGCCAGCAGCCAGGACAGGAATCAGCCCCAGCATTTT	CASSQDRNQPQHF
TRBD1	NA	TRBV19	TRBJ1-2	TGTGCCAGTACTCGGGGGGGACAGAGGAATTCCGGTAGCTTTCTTTATGGCTACACCTTC	CASTRGGQRNSGSFLYGYTF
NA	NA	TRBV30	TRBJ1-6	TGTGCCTGGAGTGTACGTGGGAGGGGTCTAGGGACCCTCCACTTT	CAWSVRGRGLGTLHF
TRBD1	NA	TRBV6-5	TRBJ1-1	TGTGCCAGCAGGGATGAAGACAGGGGCGGCACTGAAGCTTTCTTT	CASRDEDRGGTEAFF
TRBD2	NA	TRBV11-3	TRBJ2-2	TGTGCCAGCAGCTTTCCGGGGGGAAACGGGGAGCTGTTTTTT	CASSFPGGNGELFF
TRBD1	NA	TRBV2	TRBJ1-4	TGTGCCAGCAGTCAACAGGGGGCTGGTGAAAAACTGTTTTTT	CASSQQGAGEKLFF
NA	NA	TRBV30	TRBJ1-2	TGTGCCTGGGGGGAGGCGGTGGGAGCGCATGGCTACACCTTC	CAWGEAVGAHGYTF
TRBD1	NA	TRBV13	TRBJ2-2	TGTGCCAGCAACCATCAAGACAGGGTTCTAACCGGGGAGCTGTTTTTT	CASNHQDRVLTGELFF
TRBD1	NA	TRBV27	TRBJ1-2	TGTGCCAGCAGCGACAGGGCCGGAGGTGATGGCTACACCTTC	CASSDRAGGDGYTF
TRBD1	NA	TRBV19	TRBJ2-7	TGTGCCAGTAGCGGGACAGGGCGCTACGAGCAGTACTTC	CASSGTGRYEQYF
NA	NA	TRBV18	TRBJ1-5	TGTGCCAGCTCAGAGACAGGCTTCAATCAGCCCCAGCATTTT	CASSETGFNQPQHF
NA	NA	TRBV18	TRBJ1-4	TGTGCCAGCTCCCCGAATCGCGCAACTAATGAAAAACTGTTTTTT	CASSPNRATNEKLFF
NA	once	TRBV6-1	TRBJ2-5	TGTGCCAGCAGTGAAGGGGGCCACCAAGAGACCCAGTACTTC	CASSEGGHQETQYF
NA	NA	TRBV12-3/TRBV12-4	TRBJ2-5	TGTGCCAGCACCCTCGAGGGTAAAGAGACCCAGTACTTC	CASTLEGKETQYF
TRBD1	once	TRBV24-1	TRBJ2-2	TGTGCCACCAGCGACAGGGTTTCCGGGGAGCTGTTTTTT	CATSDRVSGELFF
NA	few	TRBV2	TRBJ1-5	TGTGCCAGCAGTGAAGCACATAGCAATCAGCCCCAGCATTTT	CASSEAHSNQPQHF
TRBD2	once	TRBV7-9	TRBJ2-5	TGTGCCAGCAGCCCTAGCGGGGGATACCAAGAGACCCAGTACTTC	CASSPSGGYQETQYF
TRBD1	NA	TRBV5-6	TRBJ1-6	TGTGCCAGCCGAGACCGGGACAGGGGGTATAGTTCACCCCTCCACTTT	CASRDRDRGYSSPLHF
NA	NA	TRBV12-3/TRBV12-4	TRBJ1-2	TGTGCCAGCAGCGAGTATGGCTACACCTTC	CASSEYGYTF
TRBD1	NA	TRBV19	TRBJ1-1	TGTGCCAGTAGGGGACAGGAACGAAACACTGAAGCTTTCTTT	CASRGQERNTEAFF
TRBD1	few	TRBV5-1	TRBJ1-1	TGCGCCAGCAGCACGGACAGGAGGAACACTGAAGCTTTCTTT	CASSTDRRNTEAFF
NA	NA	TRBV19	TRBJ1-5	TGTGCCAGCAACCCTGGACTCTCCCAATCTCAGCCCCAGCATTTT	CASNPGLSQSQPQHF
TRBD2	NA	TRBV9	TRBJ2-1	TGTGCCAGCAGCGCCGGACTAGCCGGAGACGATGAGCAGTTCTTC	CASSAGLAGDDEQFF
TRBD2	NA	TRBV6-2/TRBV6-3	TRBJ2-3	TGTGCCAGCAGTCTAGCGGGGGTCTTCATAGATACGCAGTATTTT	CASSLAGVFIDTQYF
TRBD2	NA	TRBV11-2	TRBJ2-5	TGTGCCAGCAGCTTAGTGGCGGCGGGGGGGCTGGAGACCCAGTACTTC	CASSLVAAGGLETQYF
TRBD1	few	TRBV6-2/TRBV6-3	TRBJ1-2	TGTGCCAGCAGTCGACCCGGGACAGGGTATGGCTACACCTTC	CASSRPGTGYGYTF
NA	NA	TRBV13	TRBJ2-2	TGTGCCAGCAGCCCCCGACTAGCGAACACCGGGGAGCTGTTTTTT	CASSPRLANTGELFF
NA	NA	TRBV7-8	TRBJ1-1	TGTGCCAGCAGCTTAGACGGTACCGAAGCTTTCTTT	CASSLDGTEAFF
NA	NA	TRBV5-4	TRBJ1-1	TGTGCCAGCAGCTTGGCCGGGGGAGACACTGAAGCTTTCTTT	CASSLAGGDTEAFF
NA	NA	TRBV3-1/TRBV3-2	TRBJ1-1	TGTGCCAGCAGCCGGCACAGGACCCCGGGTACTGAAGCTTTCTTT	CASSRHRTPGTEAFF